The 24 T cell receptor beta chains below all came from one sample that was sequenced in a study of blood T cell repertoires in COVID-19. Clones were sequenced by immunoSEQ multiplex PCR, and TCRdb holds only the in-frame ones, with some missing. The sample yields roughly 55,000 clones, approximately 89% seen once. The sequencing input was peripheral blood. Receptors originate from a man aged 55-75 years with active or convalescent COVID-19.

This clone was recorded a few times. The chain is built from TRBV6-1 and TRBJ1-4; D unresolved. There are 14 residues in the CDR3. Germline CDR1 is MNHNS and CDR2 is SASEGT. V lost 2 bases to trimming and J lost 8 bases, with 12 bases between them. CDR3 sequence: CASSERHRTEKLFF. The DNA for the CDR3 is TGTGCCAGCAGTGAAAGGCACAGAACCGAAAAACTGTTTTTT.

The chain employs TRBV19 and TRBJ1-5; D is unresolved. Germline CDR1 is LNHDA and CDR2 is SQIVND (reference sequence). CDR3 length: 16 residues. The V end lost 0 bases, the J end lost 2 bases, and 11 bases lay between the germline ends. CDR3 protein: CASSIDEVEGNQPQHF. As DNA, the CDR3 is TGTGCCAGTAGTATAGATGAGGTTGAGGGCAATCAGCCCCAGCATTTT.

The rearrangement joins TRBV5-1 to TRBJ1-1; 12 bases agree with TRBD1. The trim removed 4 bases at V and 7 bases at J, leaving 11 bases unmatched. Looked up from germline, CDR1 is SGHRS and CDR2 is YFSETQ. There are 16 residues in the CDR3. Here the CDR3 DNA reads TGCGCCAGCAGCGGGACAGGGGGCGGGGGACAAAATGAAGCTTTCTTT. Its translation: CASSGTGGGGQNEAFF. The full variable domain, with the rest looked up from reference TRBV5-1 and TRBJ1-1, is KAGVTQTPRYLIKTRGQQVTLSCSPISGHRSVSWYQQTPGQGLQFLFEYFSETQRNKGNFPGRFSGRQFSNSRSEMNVSTLELGDSALYLCASSGTGGGGQNEAFFGQGTRLTVV.

The chain's CDR3 is CASSPEQGTNEQFF. Written as DNA, the CDR3 is TGTGCCAGCAGCCCCGAACAGGGCACCAATGAGCAGTTCTTC. The chain has TRBV6-4 and TRBJ2-1, with a tentative D call TRBD1 (6 bases). The CDR3 is 14 amino acids. Trimming pared 6 bases from V and 6 bases from J, leaving 15 bases between. The germline V gene has CDR1 MRHNA and CDR2 SNTAGT.

This sequence joins TRBV4-1 and TRBJ2-2; 8 bases agree with TRBD1. In germline, CDR1 is MGHRA, CDR2 YSYEKL. The CDR3 contains 16 residues. Trimming at V came to 2 bases and at J to 7 bases, leaving 9 bases not matched to a gene. CDR3 residues: CASSQTTGALVGELFF. The CDR3, as DNA: TGCGCCAGCAGCCAAACGACAGGGGCCCTCGTCGGGGAGCTGTTTTTT.

The chain's CDR3 is CASSKRTVETQYF. The CDR3 DNA follows: TGTGCCAGCAGTAAAAGGACTGTTGAGACCCAGTACTTC. The gene calls are TRBV7-9 and TRBJ2-5, with D maybe TRBD2 (5 bases). Looked up from germline, CDR1 is SEHNR and CDR2 is FQNEAQ (reference sequence). V gave up 6 bases and J gave up 5 bases, with 13 bases separating them. This CDR3 spans 13 amino acids.

The CDR3 region is CASSLYGTDEAFF. The CDR3 DNA sequence: TGTGCCAGCAGTCTCTACGGGACAGATGAAGCTTTCTTT. This sequence joins TRBV28 and TRBJ1-1; 7 nucleotides match TRBD1. The CDR3 runs to 13 residues. V lost 5 bases, J lost 7 bases, and 7 bases stayed unmatched. Germline values: CDR1 MDHEN, CDR2 SYDVKM.

The chain employs TRBV11-3 and TRBJ1-6, with D unclear. This CDR3 is 14 amino acids long. Trimming shortened V by 5 bases and J by 7 bases, and 12 bases separated the two germline ends. The germline gives CDR1 SGHNT, CDR2 YENEEA. CDR3 DNA sequence: TGTGCCAGCAGCAAAAGCCTAAACAATTCACCCCTCCACTTT. It is translated as CASSKSLNNSPLHF.

The chain has TRBV9 and TRBJ2-4, with a possible D match to TRBD2 (5 bases). V lost 3 bases and J 5 bases, leaving 21 bases between the germline ends. This CDR3 region has 17 residues. CDR1 SGDLS and CDR2 YYNGEE come from the germline V gene. The CDR3 reads CASSAELDIASQNIQYF. The DNA for the CDR3 is TGTGCCAGCAGCGCCGAACTAGATATCGCGTCACAAAACATTCAGTACTTC.

The chain joins TRBV5-1 to TRBJ2-2, with 11 bases fitting TRBD2. This CDR3 is 17 amino acids long. V lost 7 bases to trimming and J lost 0 bases; unmatched junction nucleotides: 8. Germline values: CDR1 SGHRS, CDR2 YFSETQ. CDR3 nucleotides: TGCGCCAGCGGGAACCTAGCGGGGGGCACGAACACCGGGGAGCTGTTTTTT. Translated, it gives CASGNLAGGTNTGELFF.

This clone was recorded once. J is TRBJ2-5 and V is TRBV29-1; D might be TRBD2 (6 bases). The CDR3 sequence is 12 residues long. Trimming removed 5 bases from V and 2 bases from J, with 9 bases in between. Germline-derived CDR1 and CDR2 are SQVTM and ANQGSEA. The CDR3, as DNA: TGCAGCGTTTCTAGCGCGCAAGAGACCCAGTACTTC. It codes for CSVSSAQETQYF. The variable domain in full, completed from reference TRBV29-1 and TRBJ2-5, reads SAVISQKPSRDICQRGTSLTIQCQVDSQVTMMFWYRQQPGQSLTLIATANQGSEATYESGFVIDKFPISRPNLTFSTLTVSNMSPEDSSIYLCSVSSAQETQYFGPGTRLLVL.

This clone was picked up one time. V and J are TRBV18 and TRBJ2-2, with 7 bases matching TRBD2. Germline V gene sequence: CDR1 KGHSH, CDR2 LQKENI. This CDR3 contains 16 residues. Germline trimming cut 0 bases from V and 2 bases from J; bases unmatched to any gene: 3. Here the CDR3 DNA reads TGTGCCAGCTCACCACCCGCTAGCGGAAACACCGGGGAGCTGTTTTTT. This gives the protein CASSPPASGNTGELFF.

Here the CDR3 DNA reads TGTGCCAGCAGTGAATATTTAGGGGGAGAGACCCAGTACTTC. Translation gives CASSEYLGGETQYF. The V and J genes are TRBV25-1 and TRBJ2-5, with D perhaps matching TRBD1 (6 bases). The CDR3 consists of 14 residues. The ends were cut back, 0 bases at V and 4 bases at J, with 9 bases in the middle. Per the germline V gene, CDR1 is MGHDK and CDR2 is SYGVNS. Complete variable domain (other parts from reference TRBV25-1 and TRBJ2-5): EADIYQTPRYLVIGTGKKITLECSQTMGHDKMYWYQQDPGMELHLIHYSYGVNSTEKGDLSSESTVSRIRTEHFPLTLESARPSHTSQYLCASSEYLGGETQYFGPGTRLLVL.

The table lists this clone with a few counts. The rearrangement links TRBV2 to TRBJ2-7; maybe TRBD2 (5 bases). With 6 bases removed from V and 6 bases from J, the gap between germline ends came to 15 bases. The CDR3 extends over 13 amino acids. The germline CDR1 and CDR2 sequences are SNHLY and FYNNEI. This chain's CDR3 is CASRGPSGSEQYF. CDR3 DNA sequence: TGTGCCAGCAGAGGCCCCTCGGGGAGCGAGCAGTACTTC.

This clone appeared once. The CDR3, as DNA: TGTGCCAGCAGTGAGTGGACTAGCGGGGGTGATTACTTC. Its protein product is CASSEWTSGGDYF. This chain links TRBV2 with TRBJ2-5, with 13 bases identical to TRBD2. The CDR3 sequence is 13 residues long. The V and J ends lost 3 bases and 14 bases, in that order; junction bases with no gene match: 6. Germline V gives CDR1 SNHLY, CDR2 FYNNEI.

This chain joins TRBV6-6 and TRBJ1-2, with a weak D call TRBD1 (6 bases). The V and J ends lost 2 bases and 8 bases respectively, with 15 bases between them. CDR1 is MNHNY and CDR2 is SVGAGI in the germline V gene (reference sequence). CDR3 length: 14 residues. CDR3 sequence: CASSYPDSGGGYTF. CDR3 DNA sequence: TGTGCCAGCAGTTACCCGGACAGCGGGGGCGGCTACACCTTC.

The chain couples TRBV30 to TRBJ1-2; D gene unclear. The V gene lost 5 bases and the J gene lost 7 bases, with 17 bases spanning the gap. There are 13 residues in the CDR3. CDR1 is GTSNPN and CDR2 is SVGIG in the germline V gene (reference sequence). This CDR3 is CAWVKTVAGGYTF. For the CDR3, the DNA is TGTGCCTGGGTGAAGACTGTCGCGGGTGGCTACACCTTC.

In nucleotides, the CDR3 is TGTGCCAGCAGCCAAGCCGCGCAGGGGCATCAGCCCCAGCATTTT. This translates into CASSQAAQGHQPQHF. The chain uses TRBV16 and TRBJ1-5; TRBD1 is a possible D gene (6 bases). This CDR3 contains 15 residues. Trimming removed 2 bases from V and 5 bases from J, with 13 bases in between. The V gene's germline CDR1 is KGHSY and CDR2 FQNENV. Full variable domain (remainder filled in from reference TRBV16 and TRBJ1-5): GEEVAQTPKHLVRGEGQKAKLYCAPIKGHSYVFWYQQVLKNEFKFLISFQNENVFDETGMPKERFSAKCLPNSPCSLEIQATKLEDSAVYFCASSQAAQGHQPQHFGDGTRLSIL.

This rearrangement joins TRBV7-8 to TRBJ2-7; 8 nucleotides agree with TRBD1. Germline V gene data show CDR1 as SGHVS and CDR2 as FQNEAQ. The CDR3 is made up of 14 amino acids. Trimming cost V 5 bases and J 2 bases; bases outside gene matches: 5. The CDR3 is CASSRGQGPYEQYF. The CDR3, as DNA: TGTGCCAGCAGCCGAGGACAGGGCCCCTACGAGCAGTACTTC. The full variable domain, rest sourced from reference TRBV7-8 and TRBJ2-7, is GAGVSQSPRYKVAKRGQDVALRCDPISGHVSLFWYQQALGQGPEFLTYFQNEAQLDKSGLPSDRFFAERPEGSVSTLKIQRTQQEDSAVYLCASSRGQGPYEQYFGPGTRLTVT.

The chain combines TRBV5-4 with TRBJ2-6, with TRBD2 as a possible D gene (6 bases). Trimming removed 7 bases at V and 0 bases at J, with 14 bases between. Germline V gives CDR1 SGHNT, CDR2 YYREEE (reference sequence). CDR3 length: 16 residues. The CDR3, as DNA: TGTGCCAGCCGCCGGGACTCCAACTCTGGGGCCAACGTCCTGACTTTC. Its translation is CASRRDSNSGANVLTF.

The chain has TRBV18 and TRBJ2-1; tentative D call: TRBD2 (5 bases). Germline CDR1 reads KGHSH; CDR2 reads LQKENI. Trimming took off 2 bases at V and 0 bases at J, with 14 bases between the two ends. This CDR3 contains 17 residues. CDR3 amino acids: CASSPNPREPSYNEQFF. The DNA of the CDR3 is TGTGCCAGCTCACCAAATCCTCGGGAACCCTCCTACAATGAGCAGTTCTTC.

The rearrangement uses TRBV28 and TRBJ1-2; D call uncertain. V was shortened by 5 bases and J by 6 bases, with 13 bases between the two germline ends. Germline CDR1 MDHEN, CDR2 SYDVKM. The CDR3 contains 13 residues. CDR3 sequence (DNA): TGTGCCAGCAGTACCTCGGTTCAAGATGGCTACACCTTC. Translated, it gives CASSTSVQDGYTF.

This clone was found a few times. The rearrangement joins TRBV20-1 to TRBJ2-7; TRBD2 aligns across 10 bases. The V gene's germline CDR1 is DFQATT and CDR2 SNEGSKA (reference sequence). J was trimmed by 2 bases and V by 3 bases; bases with no gene match: 7. CDR3 size: 15 residues. In nucleotides, the CDR3 is TGCAGTGCTAGTGAGGGACTAGCGTTTACCTACGAGCAGTACTTC. It translates to CSASEGLAFTYEQYF.

The chain employs TRBV27 and TRBJ2-2; TRBD2 matches at 11 bases. The germline V gene has CDR1 MNHEY and CDR2 SMNVEV (reference sequence). J gave up 2 bases and V 5 bases, and 7 bases lay outside the gene matches. This CDR3 is 17 amino acids long. For the CDR3, the DNA is TGTGCCAGCAGTGCCCTAGCGGGGGGAGGTAACACCGGGGAGCTGTTTTTT. Translation: CASSALAGGGNTGELFF.